This T cell receptor (beta chain) came from a study of blood T cell repertoires in COVID-19. As for the study in general: PBMCs, B-cell-depleted T cells, or T cells provided the cDNA or gDNA that made up the material.

Original processing notes: Scientists estimated how many nucleated cells there were by amplifying reference gene primers. The protocol was immunoSEQ multiplex PCR, while the TCRdb copy is restricted to in-frame clones and leaves out a portion. V, J and clone size were drawn from that table, and D and trimming were deduced from the DNA. This sample has around 15,000 clones, with roughly nine tenths found just once. Germline CDR1 and CDR2: MNHEY and SVGAGI. The CDR3 sequence is 14 residues long. The junction had 8 bases not matched to a gene; V was cut back by 6 bases and J by 4 bases. The specimen sequenced was peripheral blood. This TCR was sampled from an elderly man with acute or convalescent COVID-19. The rearrangement uses TRBV6-5 and TRBJ1-1, with TRBD1 matching 7 bases. The CDR3 sequence is CASSPQGMITEAFF. CDR3 DNA sequence: TGTGCCAGCAGCCCACAGGGGATGATCACTGAAGCTTTCTTT.